Listed below are T cell receptor beta chains from one sample, sequenced in a study of T cell repertoires in cytomegalovirus infection. TCRdb called the reads again in MiXCR, with one record for every CDR3 protein. The table has about 900,000 distinct CDR3 sequences, approximately 31% seen once. Antigen specificity for these receptors is unknown. This sample comprised cultured CD8+ T cells from PBMCs, obtained from culture after CMV antigen stimulation. Receptors originate from a human donor in good health (CMV status not recorded). Some clones in this sample may be carry-over from other donors' samples. CDR3s include the opening cysteine and the closing phenylalanine or tryptophan. A D gene is named only where the DNA matches it firmly. Size is omitted from some rows. Given values are once, few, many or a class for expanded clones.

NA	TRBJ2-7	TRBV7-9	once	CASSSVGLAYEQYF	TGTGCCAGCAGCTCCGTTGGCCTGGCTTACGAGCAGTACTTC
NA	TRBJ1-5	TRBV19	NA	CASSINDNQPQHF	TGTGCCAGTAGTATAAATGACAATCAGCCCCAGCATTTT
TRBD1	TRBJ2-3	TRBV6-6	NA	CASSSDRGGEGTQYF	TGTGCCAGCAGTTCCGACAGGGGGGGTGAGGGGACGCAGTATTTT
NA	TRBJ1-5	TRBV28	NA	CASSLSLSNQPQHF	TGTGCCAGCAGTTTATCCCTTAGCAATCAGCCCCAGCATTTT
NA	TRBJ1-2	TRBV27	NA	CASSSEGPYGYTF	TGTGCCAGCAGTTCCGAGGGCCCCTATGGCTACACCTTC
TRBD1	TRBJ1-6	TRBV7-2	many	CASSLPRTGHNSPLHF	TGTGCCAGCAGCCTCCCCAGGACAGGGCATAATTCACCCCTCCACTTT
NA	TRBJ2-1	TRBV10-3	few	CASRLGGGPYNEQFF	TGTGCCTCCCGATTGGGCGGGGGCCCTTACAATGAGCAGTTCTTC
TRBD2	TRBJ2-5	TRBV7-6	many	CASTEAGGVTQYF	TGTGCCAGCACGGAAGCGGGGGGGGTGACCCAGTACTTC
TRBD1	TRBJ1-3	TRBV6-1	few	CASFTGVGNTIYF	TGTGCCAGCTTTACAGGGGTTGGAAACACCATATATTTT
NA	TRBJ1-5	TRBV6-1	few	CASSERRQNLNQPQHF	TGTGCCAGCAGTGAAAGGAGACAAAACCTAAATCAGCCCCAGCATTTT
TRBD2	TRBJ2-1	TRBV7-2	many	CASSLQRGGHNEQFF	TGTGCCAGCAGCTTACAACGGGGGGGCCACAATGAGCAGTTCTTC
NA	TRBJ2-1	TRBV5-6	NA	CASRVRTRNEQFF	TGTGCCAGCAGGGTGAGGACTCGGAATGAGCAGTTCTTC
NA	TRBJ1-1	TRBV25-1	NA	CASSEFLGSTEAFF	TGTGCCAGCAGTGAATTTCTGGGGTCCACTGAAGCTTTCTTT
NA	TRBJ1-5	TRBV4-1	few	CASSQDLGDPQGPQHF	TGCGCCAGCAGCCAAGACCTGGGGGATCCGCAAGGGCCCCAGCATTTT
TRBD2	TRBJ2-1	TRBV2	NA	CASSELAGGDEQFF	TGTGCCAGCAGTGAACTAGCGGGGGGAGATGAGCAGTTCTTC
TRBD1	TRBJ1-2	TRBV12-3/TRBV12-4	many	CASSHGDSKYGYTF	TGTGCCAGCAGTCACGGGGACAGCAAATATGGCTACACCTTC
NA	TRBJ1-2	TRBV5-4	NA	CATWDDYGYTF	TGTGCCACCTGGGACGACTATGGCTACACCTTC
TRBD1	TRBJ1-2	TRBV6-6	NA	CASSYSQGANYGYTF	TGTGCCAGCAGTTACTCTCAGGGGGCCAACTATGGCTACACCTTC
NA	TRBJ2-5	TRBV13	NA	CASRQNQETQYF	TGTGCCAGCAGGCAGAACCAAGAGACCCAGTACTTC
TRBD2	TRBJ2-7	TRBV7-6	many	CASSLGGDYEQYF	TGTGCCAGCAGCTTGGGGGGGGACTACGAGCAGTACTTC
TRBD2	TRBJ2-1	TRBV19	NA	CASSAGLAGSNEQFF	TGTGCCAGTAGTGCCGGACTAGCGGGGTCCAATGAGCAGTTCTTC
NA	TRBJ1-5	TRBV7-8	many	CASSLAGRMDQPQHF	TGTGCCAGCAGCTTAGCAGGGCGGATGGATCAGCCCCAGCATTTT
NA	TRBJ2-7	TRBV6-2/TRBV6-3	NA	CASSYSPTPPYEQYF	TGTGCCAGCAGTTACTCGCCGACTCCCCCCTACGAGCAGTACTTC
NA	TRBJ2-2	TRBV19	NA	CASSIVRVGELFF	TGTGCCAGTAGTATAGTCCGGGTCGGGGAGCTGTTTTTT
NA	TRBJ1-6	TRBV7-2	many	CASSSGTYNSPLHF	TGTGCCAGCAGCTCAGGGACGTATAATTCACCCCTCCACTTT
NA	TRBJ1-1	TRBV11-1	NA	CASSLGSYLNTEAFF	TGTGCCAGCAGCTTAGGGTCCTATTTGAACACTGAAGCTTTCTTT
TRBD1	TRBJ2-1	TRBV7-6	many	CASSFRQGTNNEQFF	TGTGCCAGCAGCTTTAGACAGGGGACAAACAATGAGCAGTTCTTC
TRBD2	TRBJ2-3	TRBV29-1	few	CSVEEISGGRTDTQYF	TGCAGCGTTGAAGAAATTAGCGGGGGGCGCACAGATACGCAGTATTTT
NA	TRBJ2-1	TRBV7-8	NA	CANSLPGAYNEQFF	TGTGCCAACAGCCTCCCCGGCGCCTACAATGAGCAGTTCTTC
NA	TRBJ1-1	TRBV16	many	CASSQSAGDTEAFF	TGTGCCAGCAGCCAATCCGCGGGGGACACTGAAGCTTTCTTT
NA	TRBJ2-7	TRBV4-2	NA	CVSSQGHRYEQYF	TGTGTCAGCAGCCAGGGACATCGCTACGAGCAGTACTTC
NA	TRBJ2-2	TRBV12-3/TRBV12-4	few	CASSFVTDYKNTGELFF	TGTGCCAGCAGTTTCGTTACCGATTATAAGAACACCGGGGAGCTGTTTTTT
TRBD2	TRBJ2-1	TRBV6-6	NA	CASSSLWEGPTYNEQFF	TGTGCCAGCAGTTCCCTCTGGGAGGGACCTACTTACAATGAGCAGTTCTTC
NA	TRBJ2-3	TRBV5-6	NA	CASSKPGQWVTDTQYF	TGTGCCAGTAGTAAACCGGGACAATGGGTTACAGATACGCAGTATTTT
TRBD2	TRBJ2-3	TRBV6-6	few	CASSYSKLARTDTQYF	TGTGCCAGCAGTTACTCGAAACTAGCGAGGACAGATACGCAGTATTTT
TRBD1	TRBJ1-2	TRBV11-2	few	CASSSVGRDSLYGYTF	TGTGCCAGCAGCTCAGTCGGACGGGACAGCCTCTATGGCTACACCTTC
TRBD1	TRBJ1-5	TRBV7-2	many	CASSLVGTGDSNQPQHF	TGTGCCAGCAGTCTAGTAGGGACAGGGGATTCAAATCAGCCCCAGCATTTT
NA	TRBJ1-6	TRBV5-5	NA	CASSPDRNNSPLHF	TGTGCCAGCAGCCCTGACAGGAACAATTCACCCCTCCACTTT
TRBD2	TRBJ2-1	TRBV7-9	few	CASSLVFRPSGGHHPQFF	TGTGCCAGCAGCTTAGTCTTTCGGCCTAGCGGGGGACACCACCCTCAGTTCTTC
NA	TRBJ1-1	TRBV10-2	NA	CASTGWGNTEAFF	TGCGCCAGCACCGGTTGGGGAAACACTGAAGCTTTCTTT
TRBD1	TRBJ1-1	TRBV7-6	many	CASSGLTGVFTEAFF	TGTGCCAGCAGCGGCCTGACAGGGGTTTTCACTGAAGCTTTCTTT
TRBD1	TRBJ1-2	TRBV12-3/TRBV12-4	many	CASGVTGGGGYTF	TGTGCCAGCGGAGTTACAGGGGGTGGGGGCTACACCTTC
NA	TRBJ1-4	TRBV7-9	few	CASRGRGSLFF	TGTGCCAGCAGGGGAAGGGGGTCCCTGTTTTTT
NA	TRBJ1-2	TRBV5-4	NA	CASSPSETYGYTF	TGTGCCAGCAGCCCTAGCGAGACCTATGGCTACACCTTC
TRBD2	TRBJ2-1	TRBV10-3	few	CAIGTGLAGDYNEQFF	TGTGCCATCGGCACGGGACTAGCGGGGGATTACAATGAGCAGTTCTTC
NA	TRBJ2-1	TRBV7-9	many	CASSPKTVMSYNEQFF	TGTGCCAGCAGTCCTAAGACAGTTATGTCATACAATGAGCAGTTCTTC
NA	TRBJ2-2	TRBV7-6	NA	CASSLEANGAGELFF	TGTGCCAGCAGCTTAGAGGCTAACGGGGCCGGGGAGCTGTTTTTT
NA	TRBJ1-5	TRBV19	once	CASSPRKGRGDSNQPQHF	TGTGCCAGTAGCCCACGGAAGGGTAGAGGGGATAGCAATCAGCCCCAGCATTTT
NA	TRBJ2-2	TRBV20-1	NA	CSVKSDYTGELFF	TGCAGTGTAAAAAGCGATTACACCGGGGAGCTGTTTTTT